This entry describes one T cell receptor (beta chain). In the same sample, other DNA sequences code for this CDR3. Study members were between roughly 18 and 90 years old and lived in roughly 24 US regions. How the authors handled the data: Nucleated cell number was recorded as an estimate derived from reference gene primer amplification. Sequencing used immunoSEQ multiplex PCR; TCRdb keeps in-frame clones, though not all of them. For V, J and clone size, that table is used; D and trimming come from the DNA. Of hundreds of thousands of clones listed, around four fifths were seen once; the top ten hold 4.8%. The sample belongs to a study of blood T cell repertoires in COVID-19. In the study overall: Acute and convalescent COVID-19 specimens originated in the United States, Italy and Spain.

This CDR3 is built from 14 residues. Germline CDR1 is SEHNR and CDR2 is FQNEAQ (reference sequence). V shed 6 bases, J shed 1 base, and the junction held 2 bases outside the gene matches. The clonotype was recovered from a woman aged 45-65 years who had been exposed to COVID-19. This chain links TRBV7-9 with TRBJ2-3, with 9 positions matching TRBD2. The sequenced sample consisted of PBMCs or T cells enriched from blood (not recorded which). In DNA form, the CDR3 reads TGTGCCAGCAGTCCTAGCGGGGGCACAGATACGCAGTATTTT. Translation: CASSPSGGTDTQYF.